This T cell receptor (beta chain) appears in the sequencing data of a study of blood T cell repertoires in COVID-19. V lost 3 bases, J lost 6 bases, and 10 bases stayed unmatched. Germline-derived CDR1 and CDR2 are SEHNR and FQNEAQ (reference sequence). This CDR3 has 18 residues. How the authors handled the data: The authors estimated nucleated cell counts from reference gene primer amplification. Sequencing was performed with immunoSEQ multiplex PCR; in TCRdb, only in-frame clones are kept and a portion is missing. That table is the source of V, J and clone size, and D and trimming were worked out from the DNA. The top ten hold roughly 8.8% of the sample, which has about 200,000 clones, 89% seen once. Those who participated ranged in age from roughly 18 to 95 years and resided in 20 to 30 US areas. Assignments of participants to cohorts depended upon their own reported clinical history. Cohort 3 recovery required two negative PCRs, clearance, or symptom resolution.

The sample was PBMCs or T cells enriched from blood (not recorded which). The V gene is TRBV7-9, the J gene TRBJ2-1; 14 bases fit TRBD2. The TCR was taken from a woman aged 18-30 years who had recovered from COVID-19. The CDR3 nucleotides are TGTGCCAGCAGCTTTCGACCCCGACTAGCGGGGGGGCGCAATGAGCAGTTCTTC. As protein: CASSFRPRLAGGRNEQFF. The full variable domain, completed using reference TRBV7-9 and TRBJ2-1, is DTGVSQNPRHKITKRGQNVTFRCDPISEHNRLYWYRQTLGQGPEFLTYFQNEAQLEKSRLLSDRFSAERPKGSFSTLEIQRTEQGDSAMYLCASSFRPRLAGGRNEQFFGPGTRLTVL.